The T cell receptor (beta chain) described here comes from a study of a mutant IDH1 vaccine in newly diagnosed glioma. Whole-study context: The treated population exhibited a male proportion of about 60%, a female proportion of about 38%, and a mean age of about 39 years. Patients had received radiotherapy, temozolomide, or both previously, most receiving both.

On this clone: Its cognate antigen is unknown.

General study findings and limits: Shifts in the top peripheral T cell clonotypes seemed unrelated to pseudoprogression.

Germline CDR1 ENHRY, CDR2 SYGVKD. The CDR3 extends over 15 amino acids. V dropped 11 bases and J dropped 5; count of bases not matched to a gene: 15. Stated time point: baseline, week 1 (first vaccination visit). Treatment reported: pre-vaccination baseline after standard-of-care therapy. Data came from immunoSEQ multiplex PCR; TCRdb stores just in-frame clones and leaves some out. The data hold about 68,000 clones, with 60% to 85% observed a single time. This TCR derives from a man aged 50-60 years with glioma. The starting material was PBMCs, obtained from a glioma patient treated with radiotherapy, temozolomide or both. The gene calls are TRBV10-3 and TRBJ2-5, with 9 bases identical to TRBD2. Written as DNA, the CDR3 is TGTGCCTCCGGTCGTAGCGGGGGTCCGGAGGAGACCCAGTACTTC. Its translation: CASGRSGGPEETQYF.